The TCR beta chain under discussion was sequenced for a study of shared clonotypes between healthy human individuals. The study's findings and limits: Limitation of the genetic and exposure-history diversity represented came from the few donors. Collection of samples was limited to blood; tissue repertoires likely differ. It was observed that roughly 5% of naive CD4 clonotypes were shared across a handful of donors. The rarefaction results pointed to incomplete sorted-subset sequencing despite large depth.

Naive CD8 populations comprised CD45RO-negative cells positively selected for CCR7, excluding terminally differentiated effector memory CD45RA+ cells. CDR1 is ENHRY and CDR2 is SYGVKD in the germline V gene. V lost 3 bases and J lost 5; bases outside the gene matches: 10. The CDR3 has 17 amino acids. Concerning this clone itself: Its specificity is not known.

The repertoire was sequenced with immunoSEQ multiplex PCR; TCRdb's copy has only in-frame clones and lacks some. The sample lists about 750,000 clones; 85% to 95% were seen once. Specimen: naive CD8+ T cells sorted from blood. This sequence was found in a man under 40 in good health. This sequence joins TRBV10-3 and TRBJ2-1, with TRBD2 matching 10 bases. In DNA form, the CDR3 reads TGTGCCATCAGTGAAATTGGGACTAGCGCAATCCACAATGAGCAGTTCTTC. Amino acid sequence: CAISEIGTSAIHNEQFF.